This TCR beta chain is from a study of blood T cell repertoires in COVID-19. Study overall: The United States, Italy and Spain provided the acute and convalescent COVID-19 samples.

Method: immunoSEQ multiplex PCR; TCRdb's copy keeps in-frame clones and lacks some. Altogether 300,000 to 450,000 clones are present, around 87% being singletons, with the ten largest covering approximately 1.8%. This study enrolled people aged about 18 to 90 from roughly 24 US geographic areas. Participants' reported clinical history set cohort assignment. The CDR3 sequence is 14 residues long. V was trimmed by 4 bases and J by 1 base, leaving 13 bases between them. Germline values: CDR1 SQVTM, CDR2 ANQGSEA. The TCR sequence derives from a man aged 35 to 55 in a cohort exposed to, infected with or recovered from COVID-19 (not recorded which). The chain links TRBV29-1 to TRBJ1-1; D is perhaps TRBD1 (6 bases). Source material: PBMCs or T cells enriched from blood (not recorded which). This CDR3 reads CSVAKPGQNTEAFF. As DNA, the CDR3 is TGCAGCGTTGCCAAACCGGGACAGAACACTGAAGCTTTCTTT.